This TCR beta chain was observed in a study of cytomegalovirus exposure and HLA in healthy donors. Broader study findings: What a later analysis showed was that several of the most significant clusters appeared linked to common viral pathogens. In a later analysis, donors in an Asian-associated ancestry cluster reportedly had fewer N-insertions in productive TCRs than the cohort mean.

The PCR ran on 60 Vbeta and 13 Jbeta primers. The data were produced by immunoSEQ multiplex PCR, yet TCRdb's version contains in-frame clones alone and is incomplete. The sample carries 250,000 or so clones, nearly 95% recorded once. This clone was seen only once. Its specificity is unknown. This clonotype originated in a girl aged 2-10 years in good health and CMV-seronegative. The sequenced sample consisted of PBMCs.

DNA of the CDR3: TGTGCCAGCAGCGGAGGACAGGGGAGGGATACGCAGTATTTT. Protein: CASSGGQGRDTQYF. V and J are TRBV9 and TRBJ2-3, with 9 nucleotides matching TRBD1. The J segment lost 6 bases and the V segment lost 3 bases, leaving 5 bases of the junction unmatched. CDR1 and CDR2 from the germline V gene are SGDLS and YYNGEE. The CDR3 has 14 residues.